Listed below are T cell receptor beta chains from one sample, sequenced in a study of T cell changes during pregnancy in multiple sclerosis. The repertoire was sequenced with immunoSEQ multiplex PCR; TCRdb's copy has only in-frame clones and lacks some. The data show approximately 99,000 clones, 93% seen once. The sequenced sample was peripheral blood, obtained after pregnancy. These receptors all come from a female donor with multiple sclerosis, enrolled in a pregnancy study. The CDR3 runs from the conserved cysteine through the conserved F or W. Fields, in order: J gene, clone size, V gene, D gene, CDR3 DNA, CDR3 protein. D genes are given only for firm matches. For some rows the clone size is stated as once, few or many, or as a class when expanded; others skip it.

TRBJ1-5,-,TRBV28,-,TGTGCCAGCAGGGTCGGCGGGAGATATAGCAATCAGCCCCAGCATTTT,CASRVGGRYSNQPQHF
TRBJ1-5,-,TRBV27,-,TGTGCCAGCAGTGCCAGCGGGGGGCCCGGGCAGCCCCAGCATTTT,CASSASGGPGQPQHF
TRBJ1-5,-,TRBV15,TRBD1,TGTGCCACCAGCAGAGCTAGGACAGGGGTGGCTCAGCCCCAGCATTTT,CATSRARTGVAQPQHF
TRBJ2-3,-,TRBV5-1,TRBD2,TGCGCCAGCAGCTTACGTGGACTAGGAGCCGATACGCAGTATTTT,CASSLRGLGADTQYF
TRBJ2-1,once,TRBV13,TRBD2,TGTGCCAGCAGCTTACGACTAGCGGGAGCCCTGGGTGAGCAGTTCTTC,CASSLRLAGALGEQFF
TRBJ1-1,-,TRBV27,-,TGTGCCAGCAGTGCCTATACAGGGCCCAACACTGAAGCTTTCTTT,CASSAYTGPNTEAFF
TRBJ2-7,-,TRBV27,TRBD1,TGTGCCAGCAGCCGAGGGACAGATTCCTACGAGCAGTACTTC,CASSRGTDSYEQYF
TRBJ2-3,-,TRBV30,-,TGTGCCTGGAGTGTTAGAGACACAGATACGCAGTATTTT,CAWSVRDTDTQYF
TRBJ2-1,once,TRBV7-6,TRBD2,TGTGCCAGCAGCGGGACTAGCGGCCCCTCCTACAATGAGCAGTTCTTC,CASSGTSGPSYNEQFF
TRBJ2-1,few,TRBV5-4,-,TGTGCCAGCAGCTTGGATCGGGGTGGGGGGAAGGGTGAGCAGTTCTTC,CASSLDRGGGKGEQFF
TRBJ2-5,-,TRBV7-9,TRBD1,TGTGCCAGCAGCTTAGTGGACAGGGGAGGAGAGACCCAGTACTTC,CASSLVDRGGETQYF
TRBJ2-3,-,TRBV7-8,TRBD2,TGTGCCAGCAGCTTTGGAATAGCGGGAACAGATACGCAGTATTTT,CASSFGIAGTDTQYF